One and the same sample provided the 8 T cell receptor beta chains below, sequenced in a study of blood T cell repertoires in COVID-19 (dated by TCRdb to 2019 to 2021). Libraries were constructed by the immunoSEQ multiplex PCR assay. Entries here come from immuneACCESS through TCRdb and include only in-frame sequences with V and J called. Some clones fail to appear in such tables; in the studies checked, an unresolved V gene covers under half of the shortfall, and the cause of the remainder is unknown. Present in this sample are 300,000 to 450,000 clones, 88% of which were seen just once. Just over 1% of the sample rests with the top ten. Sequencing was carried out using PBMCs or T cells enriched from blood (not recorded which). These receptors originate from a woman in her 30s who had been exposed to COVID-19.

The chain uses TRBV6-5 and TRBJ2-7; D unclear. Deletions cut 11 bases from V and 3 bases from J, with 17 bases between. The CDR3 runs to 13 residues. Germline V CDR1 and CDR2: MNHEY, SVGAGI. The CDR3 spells CAARSGSRYEQYF. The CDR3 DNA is TGTGCCGCCCGGTCCGGGTCGCGCTACGAGCAGTACTTC.

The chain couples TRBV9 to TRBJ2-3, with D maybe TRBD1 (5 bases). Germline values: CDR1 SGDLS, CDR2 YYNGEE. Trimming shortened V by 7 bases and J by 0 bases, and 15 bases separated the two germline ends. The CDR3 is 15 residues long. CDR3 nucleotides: TGTGCCAGCGGTCCCTGGGGCGGTAGCACAGATACGCAGTATTTT. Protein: CASGPWGGSTDTQYF.

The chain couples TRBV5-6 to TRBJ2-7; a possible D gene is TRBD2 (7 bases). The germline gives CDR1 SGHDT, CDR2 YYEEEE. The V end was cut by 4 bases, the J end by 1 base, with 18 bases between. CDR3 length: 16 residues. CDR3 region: CASSPPGAGVSYEQYF. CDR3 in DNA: TGTGCCAGCAGCCCGCCGGGGGCGGGAGTTTCCTACGAGCAGTACTTC.

The CDR3 spells CASSERRGRQYF. In DNA, the CDR3 is TGTGCCAGCAGTGAACGGCGGGGACGGCAGTACTTC. The chain has TRBV6-1 and TRBJ2-7, with D maybe TRBD2 (6 bases). Germline CDR1 MNHNS, CDR2 SASEGT. The CDR3 contains 12 residues. Trimming stripped 2 bases from V and 9 bases from J, with 11 bases between.

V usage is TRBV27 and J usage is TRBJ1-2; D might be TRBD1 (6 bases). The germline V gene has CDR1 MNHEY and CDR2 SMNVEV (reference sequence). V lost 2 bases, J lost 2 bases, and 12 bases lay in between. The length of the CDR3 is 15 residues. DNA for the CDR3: TGTGCCAGCAGTTTAGACAGGAGCCGAAACTATGGCTACACCTTC. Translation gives CASSLDRSRNYGYTF.

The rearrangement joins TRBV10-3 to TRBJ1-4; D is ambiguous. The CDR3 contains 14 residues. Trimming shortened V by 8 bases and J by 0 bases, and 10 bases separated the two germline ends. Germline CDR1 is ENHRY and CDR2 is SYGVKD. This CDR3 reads CAIRGAATNEKLFF. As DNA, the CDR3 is TGTGCCATCCGGGGAGCAGCAACTAATGAAAAACTGTTTTTT.

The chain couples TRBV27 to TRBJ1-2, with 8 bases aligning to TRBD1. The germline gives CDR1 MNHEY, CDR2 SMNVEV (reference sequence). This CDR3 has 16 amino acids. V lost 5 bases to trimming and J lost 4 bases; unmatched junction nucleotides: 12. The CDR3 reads CASSPDRAWSGYGYTF. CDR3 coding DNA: TGTGCCAGCAGTCCGGACAGGGCATGGTCTGGCTATGGCTACACCTTC.

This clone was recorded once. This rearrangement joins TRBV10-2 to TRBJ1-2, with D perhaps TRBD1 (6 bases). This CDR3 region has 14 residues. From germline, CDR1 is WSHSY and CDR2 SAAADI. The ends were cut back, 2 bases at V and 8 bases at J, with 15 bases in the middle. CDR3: CASSEGGRPRGYTF. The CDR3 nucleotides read TGCGCCAGCAGTGAGGGGGGCCGCCCCCGGGGCTACACCTTC.